The 5 T cell receptor beta chains below come from one sample, sequenced in a study of blood T cell repertoires in COVID-19. Sequencing was performed with immunoSEQ multiplex PCR; in TCRdb, only in-frame clones are kept and a portion is missing. The sample lists 150,000 to 200,000 clones, around four fifths occurring once. What was sequenced was peripheral blood. The origin of the receptors is a woman in her seventies with COVID-19, enrolled during active disease.

This clone was found a few times. The J gene is TRBJ1-1, the V gene TRBV27, with D unresolved. Germline V gene data show CDR1 as MNHEY and CDR2 as SMNVEV (reference sequence). Trimming shortened V by 2 bases and J by 5 bases, and 9 bases separated the two germline ends. CDR3 size: 13 residues. The chain's CDR3 is CASSLGGNTEAFF. CDR3 bases: TGTGCCAGCAGTTTAGGAGGGAATACTGAAGCTTTCTTT.

In this sample, this clone turned up a few times. The J gene is TRBJ1-6, the V gene TRBV5-8, with 8 bases that match TRBD1. CDR1 SGHTS and CDR2 YDEGEE come from the germline V gene. The CDR3 is 16 amino acids. V trimming: 3 bases; J trimming: 11 bases; junction bases outside the gene matches: 13. In nucleotides, the CDR3 is TGTGCCAGCAGCTGGGGTCGGGCAGGGGGCGTGACACCCCTCCACTTT. Residues: CASSWGRAGGVTPLHF.

The chain employs TRBV7-9 and TRBJ2-3; 8 nucleotides agree with TRBD1. CDR1 SEHNR and CDR2 FQNEAQ come from the germline V gene (reference sequence). V lost 5 bases to trimming and J lost 0 bases; unmatched junction nucleotides: 13. The CDR3 is 18 residues long. In nucleotides, the CDR3 is TGTGCCAGCAGCCCGCGGCCGGGACAGGAGACTAGCACAGATACGCAGTATTTT. Its translation is CASSPRPGQETSTDTQYF.

The chain recombines TRBV6-6 with TRBJ1-5; maybe TRBD1 (5 bases). The CDR3 is 13 amino acids. Trimming pared 5 bases from V and 4 bases from J, leaving 9 bases between. Per germline, CDR1 MNHNY and CDR2 SVGAGI (reference sequence). This chain's CDR3 is CASSLDSNQPQHF. CDR3 DNA sequence: TGTGCCAGCAGTCTCGACAGTAATCAGCCCCAGCATTTT.

The V and J genes are TRBV7-3 and TRBJ2-2; 12 positions agree with TRBD2. This CDR3 comprises 16 residues. With V trimmed by 5 bases and J by 4 bases, 5 bases remained unmatched. CDR1 is SGHTA and CDR2 is FQGTGA in the germline V gene. The CDR3 DNA reads TGTGCCAGCAGCCCTCTAGCGGGGGGGCCCACCGGGGAGCTGTTTTTT. It specifies CASSPLAGGPTGELFF.